One sample yielded the 30 T cell receptor beta chains listed below, sequenced in a study of CD8 T cells in Susac syndrome. An amount of RNA that ranged from about 0.45 to 1 ug was reverse transcribed with random hexamers. TCRdb analysed the immunoSEQ multiplex PCR reads with MiXCR anew, one entry per CDR3 protein. This sample yields 95,000 or so distinct CDR3 sequences, of which approximately 92% are seen a single time; around 0.31% belongs to the top ten. The sequencing input was CD8+ T cells from PBMCs. All receptors derive from a human donor in good health.

The chain links TRBV6-5 to TRBJ2-1, with 7 bases fitting TRBD1. V shed 6 bases, J shed 5 bases, and the junction held 4 bases outside the gene matches. This CDR3 has 13 residues. Germline CDR1 reads MNHEY; CDR2 reads SVGAGI. In DNA, the CDR3 is TGTGCCAGCAGCCCCGGACAGGACAATGAGCAGTTCTTC. This gives the protein CASSPGQDNEQFF.

V and J are TRBV19 and TRBJ1-2; weak D call: TRBD1 (6 bases). The CDR3 contains 15 residues. Looked up from germline, CDR1 is LNHDA and CDR2 is SQIVND (reference sequence). V lost 1 base, J lost 4 bases, and 13 bases lay in between. CDR3 sequence (DNA): TGTGCCAGTAGTATAGGGGGGGCTACCATCTATGGCTACACCTTC. Translated, it gives CASSIGGATIYGYTF.

The chain uses TRBV30 and TRBJ2-1; tentative D call: TRBD1 (6 bases). This CDR3 comprises 18 residues. V shed 4 bases and J shed 3 bases, with 25 bases lying between them. The germline V gene has CDR1 GTSNPN and CDR2 SVGIG (reference sequence). The CDR3 nucleotides read TGTGCCTGGACTGACAAACCCGCTTACAGGGACCTCTACAATGAGCAGTTCTTC. It encodes CAWTDKPAYRDLYNEQFF.

The chain recombines TRBV15 with TRBJ2-7; D gene uncertain. The CDR3 length is 14 residues. Trimming removed 0 bases at V and 2 bases at J, with 8 bases between. CDR1 and CDR2 (germline): LNHNV, YYDKDF (reference sequence). CDR3 protein: CATSRDWQTYEQYF. CDR3 coding DNA: TGTGCCACCAGCAGAGACTGGCAGACCTACGAGCAGTACTTC.

The CDR3 nucleotides read TGTGCCAGTAGTATAGCGGCAGGGGAAACTGAAGCTTTCTTT. Translated: CASSIAAGETEAFF. The chain has TRBV19 and TRBJ1-1, with D possibly matching TRBD1 (6 bases). This CDR3 has 14 residues. Trimming shortened V by 1 base and J by 5 bases, and 11 bases separated the two germline ends. CDR1 LNHDA and CDR2 SQIVND come from the germline V gene (reference sequence).

V usage is TRBV7-9 and J usage is TRBJ2-2, with D possibly TRBD1 on 6 matching bases. Trimming removed 6 bases from V and 2 bases from J, with 16 bases in between. The length of the CDR3 is 16 residues. Per the germline V gene, CDR1 is SEHNR and CDR2 is FQNEAQ (reference sequence). The CDR3 coding sequence is TGTGCCAGCAGGCTAGAGGGACATCGCAACACCGGGGAGCTGTTTTTT. Translated, it gives CASRLEGHRNTGELFF.

This CDR3 reads CASSIGTNPGYEQYF. In DNA form, the CDR3 reads TGTGCCAGTAGTATAGGAACAAACCCCGGCTACGAGCAGTACTTC. This chain links TRBV19 with TRBJ2-7, with D unresolved. Trimming shortened V by 1 base and J by 3 bases, and 13 bases separated the two germline ends. CDR1 and CDR2 from the germline V gene are LNHDA and SQIVND (reference sequence). The CDR3 covers 15 residues. Variable domain in full (rest from reference TRBV19 and TRBJ2-7): DGGITQSPKYLFRKEGQNVTLSCEQNLNHDAMYWYRQDPGQGLRLIYYSQIVNDFQKGDIAEGYSVSREKKESFPLTVTSAQKNPTAFYLCASSIGTNPGYEQYFGPGTRLTVT.

The gene calls are TRBV10-3 and TRBJ2-3, with D unresolved. With 6 bases removed from V and 0 bases from J, the gap between germline ends came to 16 bases. The CDR3 spans 16 residues. Germline lookup yields CDR1 ENHRY and CDR2 SYGVKD. CDR3 DNA sequence: TGTGCCATCAGACCCCCCAGGCTAGATAGCACAGATACGCAGTATTTT. This gives the protein CAIRPPRLDSTDTQYF.

This clonotype was counted a single time. The chain is built from TRBV11-2 and TRBJ2-5; tentative D call: TRBD2 (6 bases). This CDR3 is built from 13 residues. V was shortened by 3 bases and J by 7 bases, with 12 bases between the two germline ends. CDR1 SGHAT and CDR2 FQNNGV come from the germline V gene. CDR3 in amino acids: CASSFWTTSTQYF. DNA for the CDR3: TGTGCCAGCAGCTTCTGGACTACCTCGACCCAGTACTTC. Full variable domain (rest looked up from reference TRBV11-2 and TRBJ2-5): EAGVAQSPRYKIIEKRQSVAFWCNPISGHATLYWYQQILGQGPKLLIQFQNNGVVDDSQLPKDRFSAERLKGVDSTLKIQPAKLEDSAVYLCASSFWTTSTQYFGPGTRLLVL.

Details on this clonotype: Mismatch with germline at one junction end may stem from a read error. This chain joins TRBV5-1 and TRBJ2-1, with D possibly matching TRBD1 (5 bases). The CDR3 extends over 15 amino acids. Germline CDR1 reads SGHRS; CDR2 reads YFSETQ. The CDR3 DNA is TGCGCCAGCCGCTTGGGCAGGGTTCTCCACAATGAGCAGTTCTTC. Translated: CASRLGRVLHNEQFF.

The chain uses TRBV29-1 and TRBJ1-2; a weak D match, TRBD1 (6 bases). Germline loops: CDR1 SQVTM, CDR2 ANQGSEA. This CDR3 has 13 residues. V was cut by 3 bases and J by 8 bases, with 16 bases left in between. CDR3 region: CSVDKGRGQGYTF. Here the CDR3 DNA reads TGCAGCGTTGATAAAGGCAGGGGTCAAGGCTACACCTTC.

This chain links TRBV11-1 with TRBJ2-7; TRBD2 matches at 9 bases. The ends lost 3 bases at V and 5 bases at J; junction bases unmatched: 11. Looked up from germline, CDR1 is SGHAT and CDR2 is FQDESV (reference sequence). This CDR3 is built from 16 residues. CDR3 loop: CASSFTAGGPFHEQYF. CDR3 nucleotides: TGTGCCAGCAGCTTCACAGCGGGGGGTCCCTTCCACGAGCAGTACTTC.

The V and J genes are TRBV7-9 and TRBJ1-6, with 8 bases identical to TRBD1. Trimming took 5 bases from V and 9 from J; bases not matched to a gene: 9. Germline lookup yields CDR1 SEHNR and CDR2 FQNEAQ (reference sequence). The CDR3 loop spans 15 amino acids. The CDR3, as DNA: TGTGCCAGCAGCGACGTTCGACAGGGGACTTCACCCCTCCACTTT. This codes for CASSDVRQGTSPLHF.

The DNA for the CDR3 is TGCAGTGCTAGAAAGGGGGGGGCGGACACCGGGGAGCTGTTTTTT. The encoded protein is CSARKGGADTGELFF. J is TRBJ2-2 and V is TRBV20-1; D is perhaps TRBD2 (7 bases). V dropped 2 bases and J dropped 3 bases, with 13 bases sitting between them. Germline V gene lookup returns CDR1 DFQATT and CDR2 SNEGSKA (reference sequence). CDR3 length equals 15 residues.

The chain recombines TRBV5-6 with TRBJ2-1, with unresolved D. V was clipped by 5 bases and J by 7 bases, with 13 bases between them. This CDR3 is 13 amino acids long. Per the germline V gene, CDR1 is SGHDT and CDR2 is YYEEEE. The CDR3 DNA reads as TGTGCCAGCAGGTCCTCTCAGGAGAATGAGCAGTTCTTC. Protein sequence: CASRSSQENEQFF.

This chain joins TRBV5-1 and TRBJ1-5; no firm D call. The CDR3 consists of 13 residues. From germline, CDR1 is SGHRS and CDR2 YFSETQ. V was trimmed by 5 bases and J by 3 bases, leaving 9 bases between them. CDR3 protein: CASRQTINQPQHF. The CDR3 nucleotides read TGCGCCAGCAGACAGACAATCAATCAGCCCCAGCATTTT.

The chain carries TRBV5-1 and TRBJ1-1, with TRBD1 matching 7 bases. This CDR3 is 14 amino acids long. CDR1 and CDR2 (germline): SGHRS, YFSETQ. With 8 bases clipped from V and 3 bases from J, the junction kept 10 bases outside the gene matches. CDR3 residues: CASVTGAGDTEAFF. CDR3 nucleotide sequence: TGCGCCAGTGTAACAGGGGCAGGGGACACTGAAGCTTTCTTT.

This clonotype was seen just once. The chain employs TRBV19 and TRBJ1-1; 10 positions agree with TRBD1. CDR1 and CDR2 (germline): LNHDA, SQIVND (reference sequence). The CDR3 is made up of 15 amino acids. V lost 5 bases and J lost 2; bases outside the gene matches: 5. The CDR3 loop is CASSFSTGGNTEAFF. CDR3 nucleotide sequence: TGTGCCAGTAGTTTTTCGACAGGGGGCAACACTGAAGCTTTCTTT. The entire variable domain, with the rest obtained from reference TRBV19 and TRBJ1-1, is as follows: DGGITQSPKYLFRKEGQNVTLSCEQNLNHDAMYWYRQDPGQGLRLIYYSQIVNDFQKGDIAEGYSVSREKKESFPLTVTSAQKNPTAFYLCASSFSTGGNTEAFFGQGTRLTVV.

V is TRBV11-2 and J is TRBJ2-5; D ambiguous. CDR3 length: 11 residues. V dropped 4 bases and J dropped 3 bases, with 3 bases sitting between them. Germline CDR1 reads SGHAT; CDR2 reads FQNNGV. CDR3 in DNA: TGTGCCAGCAGCTCGAAAGAGACCCAGTACTTC. Its protein is CASSSKETQYF.

V is TRBV2 and J is TRBJ1-2, with 8 bases lining up with TRBD1. This CDR3 comprises 15 residues. CDR1 is SNHLY and CDR2 is FYNNEI in the germline V gene. Unmatched junction bases numbered 12, after V lost 8 bases and J lost 4 bases. The CDR3 DNA is TGTGCCAGCCCTCGCCCGGACAGGGTCGGCTATGGCTACACCTTC. Residues: CASPRPDRVGYGYTF.

V gene TRBV25-1 combines with J gene TRBJ2-2, with no clear D. This CDR3 is built from 13 residues. V was trimmed by 3 bases and J by 4 bases, leaving 6 bases between them. Germline V gene sequence: CDR1 MGHDK, CDR2 SYGVNS. CDR3 region: CASSELGTGELFF. In DNA form, the CDR3 reads TGTGCCAGCAGTGAGTTGGGCACCGGGGAGCTGTTTTTT.

The CDR3 loop is CASSLARAGGADTQYF. The CDR3 nucleotides read TGTGCCAGCAGCTTAGCGCGGGCAGGGGGTGCAGATACGCAGTATTTT. The V and J genes are TRBV7-9 and TRBJ2-3; 7 bases are a match to TRBD1. This CDR3 comprises 16 residues. Trimming removed 0 bases from V and 4 bases from J; junction bases left unmatched: 7. Germline CDR1 reads SEHNR; CDR2 reads FQNEAQ (reference sequence).

J is TRBJ1-1 and V is TRBV5-4, with TRBD1 identical over 7 bases. In germline, CDR1 is SGHNT, CDR2 YYREEE (reference sequence). This CDR3 is built from 14 residues. V lost 1 base and J lost 3; bases outside the gene matches: 3. This CDR3 is CASSLIQGDTEAFF. The CDR3 region has the DNA TGTGCCAGCAGCTTGATCCAGGGGGACACTGAAGCTTTCTTT.

The chain is built from TRBV7-9 and TRBJ1-2; 7 bases match TRBD1. The CDR3 totals 13 residues. With V trimmed by 5 bases and J by 4 bases, 4 bases remained unmatched. The germline V gene has CDR1 SEHNR and CDR2 FQNEAQ (reference sequence). DNA for the CDR3: TGTGCCAGCAGCCTCTGGGACAGCTATGGCTACACCTTC. This sequence encodes CASSLWDSYGYTF. The full variable domain, rest sourced from reference TRBV7-9 and TRBJ1-2, is DTGVSQNPRHKITKRGQNVTFRCDPISEHNRLYWYRQTLGQGPEFLTYFQNEAQLEKSRLLSDRFSAERPKGSFSTLEIQRTEQGDSAMYLCASSLWDSYGYTFGSGTRLTVV.

CDR3 protein: CSAGGPGVGTGELFF. The CDR3, as DNA: TGCAGCGCCGGGGGGCCCGGGGTAGGCACCGGGGAGCTGTTTTTT. The rearrangement links TRBV29-1 to TRBJ2-2, with D maybe TRBD2 (7 bases). Trimming removed 7 bases at V and 4 bases at J, with 19 bases between. The CDR3 extends over 15 amino acids. Per germline, CDR1 SQVTM and CDR2 ANQGSEA.

The gene calls are TRBV6-5 and TRBJ2-7; 7 bases match TRBD1. This CDR3 is built from 15 residues. The germline CDR1 and CDR2 sequences are MNHEY and SVGAGI. Germline trimming cut 0 bases from V and 0 bases from J; bases unmatched to any gene: 2. The CDR3 nucleotides are TGTGCCAGCAGTTACTCGAGGGACAGCTCCTACGAGCAGTACTTC. This sequence encodes CASSYSRDSSYEQYF.

V gene TRBV4-1 combines with J gene TRBJ1-2; D is unclear. Per the germline V gene, CDR1 is MGHRA and CDR2 is YSYEKL. This CDR3 spans 15 amino acids. V shed 1 base and J shed 4 bases, with 13 bases lying between them. CDR3 DNA sequence: TGCGCCAGCAGCCAAGTATTCGAGAAGAGCTATGGCTACACCTTC. Residues: CASSQVFEKSYGYTF.

V is TRBV10-1 and J is TRBJ1-1; D is possibly TRBD1 (6 bases). Germline CDR1 and CDR2: WNHNN and SYGVQD (reference sequence). CDR3 size: 13 residues. V lost 4 bases to trimming and J lost 3 bases, with 9 bases between them. The CDR3 DNA reads as TGCGCCAGCAGTGGTGGACAGTACACTGAAGCTTTCTTT. Amino acids: CASSGGQYTEAFF.

This chain joins TRBV7-3 and TRBJ2-1; D is perhaps TRBD1 or TRBD2 (5 bases each). This CDR3 is 15 amino acids long. CDR1 and CDR2 (germline): SGHTA, FQGTGA. V lost 6 bases to trimming and J lost 6 bases, with 18 bases between them. The CDR3 DNA is TGTGCCAGCAGATTTCCGGGACCCAGTATCAATGAGCAGTTCTTC. Its translation is CASRFPGPSINEQFF.

The V call is TRBV15, the J call TRBJ2-1; a possible D gene is TRBD2 (6 bases). The ends were cut back, 3 bases at V and 4 bases at J, with 19 bases in the middle. The germline V gene has CDR1 LNHNV and CDR2 YYDKDF (reference sequence). CDR3 length: 17 residues. CDR3 in amino acids: CATSRAVGGGLYNEQFF. The DNA of the CDR3 is TGTGCCACCAGCAGGGCCGTAGGTGGAGGGCTTTACAATGAGCAGTTCTTC.